This T cell receptor (beta chain) derives from a study of T cell changes during pregnancy in multiple sclerosis. The protocol was immunoSEQ multiplex PCR, while the TCRdb copy is restricted to in-frame clones and leaves out a portion. In the table there are some 60,000 clones, 93% of which are singletons. V lost 6 bases, J lost 1 base, and 13 bases lay in between. There are 16 residues in the CDR3. The germline V gene encodes CDR1 MGHRA and CDR2 YSYEKL. The sequence derives from a female donor with multiple sclerosis, enrolled in a pregnancy study. The chain is built from TRBV4-1 and TRBJ2-6, with D maybe TRBD2 (6 bases). Sample: peripheral blood, taken after pregnancy. The CDR3 region has the DNA TGCGCCAGCAGGGGACGGAGGGATTCTGGGGCCAACGTCCTGACTTTC. This sequence encodes CASRGRRDSGANVLTF.